These 30 T cell receptor beta chains were sequenced from one sample in a study of tumor-infiltrating lymphocytes in primary liver carcinoma. From around 530 ng of total RNA, TCR beta-specific cDNA was reverse-transcribed using a constant-region primer. ARM-PCR was slightly modified, and three nested multiplex PCR rounds with it gave rise to the TCR beta libraries. TRBV1-TRBV30 forward and Cbeta reverse primers drove the first two roughly 10-cycle rounds. MiXCR, run by TCRdb on the multiplex PCR reads, gives a single entry per CDR3 protein. The sample lists about 99,000 distinct CDR3 sequences, more than 60% occurring once. DNA and RNA were both co-extracted from approximately 20-30 mg of bulk tissue that had not been sorted. The sample was liver tumor tissue from sampling region 5. The subset denotes: tumor region T5, tumor centre. The receptors here all came from a woman aged 60-70 years with primary liver carcinoma and hepatitis B virus infection.

To note about this clonotype: Compared with germline, one end of the junction differs, possibly owing to a read error. The rearrangement uses TRBV11-1 and TRBJ2-1; unclear D gene. There are 13 residues in the CDR3. From germline, CDR1 is SGHAT and CDR2 FQDESV (reference sequence). Here the CDR3 DNA reads TGTGTCAACAGCTTCGGCACGGATAATGTGCAGTTCTTC. Protein: CVNSFGTDNVQFF.

The V gene is TRBV7-9, the J gene TRBJ2-3; D is undetermined. V lost 1 base and J lost 2, with 7 bases in between. There are 14 residues in the CDR3. Germline CDR1 and CDR2: SEHNR and FQNEAQ (reference sequence). CDR3 coding DNA: TGTGCCAGCAGCTTAGAGGTTTCCACAGATACGCAGTATTTT. Protein product: CASSLEVSTDTQYF.

The chain carries TRBV11-2 and TRBJ2-1, with a possible D match to TRBD2 (5 bases). Trimming shortened V by 5 bases and J by 9 bases, and 20 bases separated the two germline ends. CDR3 size: 15 residues. Germline-derived CDR1 and CDR2 are SGHAT and FQNNGV. The CDR3 is CASSLRPWESGEQFF. DNA for the CDR3: TGTGCCAGCAGCCTTAGACCATGGGAGTCGGGTGAGCAGTTCTTC.

The chain recombines TRBV5-8 with TRBJ1-1; possibly TRBD1 for D (6 bases). This CDR3 region has 13 residues. Germline-derived CDR1 and CDR2 are SGHTS and YDEGEE. CDR3 protein: CANSLDTGKGAFF. CDR3 nucleotides: TGTGCTAACAGCTTGGATACAGGGAAAGGAGCTTTCTTT.

This clonotype was detected many times. This sequence joins TRBV2 and TRBJ1-1; D unclear. Germline CDR1 and CDR2: SNHLY and FYNNEI. Trimming left V 7 bases short and J 1 base short, with 13 bases between. The CDR3 extends over 14 amino acids. The CDR3 spells CASTPLWENTEAFF. The CDR3 nucleotides read TGTGCCAGCACACCTTTGTGGGAGAACACTGAAGCTTTCTTT.

The chain recombines TRBV24-1 with TRBJ1-1, with a possible D match to TRBD1 (6 bases). The CDR3 consists of 14 residues. Germline lookup yields CDR1 KGHDR and CDR2 SFDVKD. V was shortened by 5 bases and J by 4 bases, with 13 bases between the two germline ends. The CDR3 DNA reads TGTGCCACCAGTGCTGGAGGGGGAATCACTGAAGCTTTCTTT. This translates into CATSAGGGITEAFF.

In regard to this clonotype: One end of the junction does not line up with germline, which may come from a read error. The chain carries TRBV11-2 and TRBJ2-3; 7 bases are a match to TRBD2. The CDR3 sequence is 20 residues long. Germline V gene lookup returns CDR1 SGHAT and CDR2 FQNNGV. The CDR3 protein is CASSLYAIGLAAHSTDTHYF. The CDR3 DNA reads TGTGCCAGCAGCCTCTACGCAATAGGGCTAGCGGCCCATAGCACAGATACGCACTATTTT.

Worth noting for this clonotype: Without the conserved terminal phenylalanine or tryptophan, this CDR3 likely stems from a read error. The gene calls are TRBV6-6 and TRBJ2-7; D is undetermined. The germline V gene encodes CDR1 MNHNY and CDR2 SVGAGI (reference sequence). The CDR3 extends over 13 amino acids. CDR3 sequence reads: CANSYSKGYEQYI. The CDR3 DNA reads TGTGCCAACAGTTACTCGAAGGGCTACGAGCAGTACATC.

Ten or more counts support this clonotype. The chain combines TRBV28 with TRBJ1-5; D is unclear. CDR1 MDHEN and CDR2 SYDVKM come from the germline V gene. The CDR3 has 13 residues. V was clipped by 2 bases and J by 7 bases, with 9 bases between them. The CDR3 bases are TGTGCCAGCAGTTTACCCAACCTACAGCCCCAGCATTTT. Its protein product is CASSLPNLQPQHF.

Regarding this clonotype: A junction end diverges from the germline sequence, so it may reflect a read error. The chain couples TRBV12-3 or TRBV12-4 to TRBJ1-5; D is unresolved. The CDR3 covers 14 residues. The CDR3 protein is CTSSIGGFDQPQHF. CDR3 in DNA: TGTACCAGCAGCATCGGCGGGTTCGATCAACCCCAGCATTTT.

This clonotype was found once. It may be a read error: a sequence one base away is much more abundant. This chain connects TRBV12-3 or TRBV12-4 to TRBJ2-7; a weak D match, TRBD1 (5 bases). V shed 6 bases and J shed 3 bases, with 18 bases lying between them. CDR3 length equals 15 residues. The CDR3 nucleotides are TGTGCCAGCAGCCCGCCCGGGCTAACAGGCTACGAGCAGTACTTC. It specifies CASSPPGLTGYEQYF.

Regarding this clonotype: It may be a read error: a sequence one base away is much more abundant. The rearrangement links TRBV28 to TRBJ2-1; D uncertain. The germline V gene has CDR1 MDHEN and CDR2 SYDVKM. CDR3 length: 11 amino acids. CDR3 amino acids: CASSSRREHFF. In nucleotides, the CDR3 is TGTGCCAGCAGCTCTAGGCGTGAGCATTTCTTC.

This clonotype has a count of ten or more. The chain combines TRBV29-1 with TRBJ2-7; D may correspond to TRBD1 or TRBD2 (5 bases each). The CDR3 loop spans 13 amino acids. Germline values: CDR1 SQVTM, CDR2 ANQGSEA. Between the trimmed V and J ends, which lost 0 bases and 1 base, there was a span of 7 bases. The CDR3: CSVEDRESYEQYF. The CDR3 DNA follows: TGCAGCGTTGAAGACAGGGAGTCCTACGAGCAGTACTTC.

Comments on this clonotype: A much larger clone lies one base from this, so it may be a read error. This chain links TRBV6-6 with TRBJ1-5, with D possibly matching TRBD1 (6 bases). The CDR3 is 15 amino acids. The V end was cut by 2 bases, the J end by 6 bases, with 14 bases between. Germline V lookup: CDR1 MNHNY, CDR2 SVGAGI (reference sequence). CDR3 amino acids: CASSYRDMGGQPQHF. As DNA, the CDR3 is TGTGCCAGCAGTTACCGGGACATGGGGGGTCAGCCCCAGCATTTT.

This clonotype was found a few times. The rearrangement uses TRBV28 and TRBJ2-1, with TRBD2 identical over 9 bases. CDR1 and CDR2 (germline): MDHEN, SYDVKM. Germline trimming cut 2 bases from V and 7 bases from J; bases unmatched to any gene: 6. The CDR3 is made up of 15 amino acids. DNA of the CDR3: TGTGCCAGCAGTTTAAAGGGCGGGAGGGGGAATGAGCAGTTCTTC. Translated, it gives CASSLKGGRGNEQFF.

This clonotype was recorded at least ten times. The V gene is TRBV5-1, the J gene TRBJ2-1; TRBD2 is a possible D gene (5 bases). Per the germline V gene, CDR1 is SGHRS and CDR2 is YFSETQ. Trimming removed 6 bases at V and 0 bases at J, with 16 bases between. The length of the CDR3 is 16 residues. Written as DNA, the CDR3 is TGCGCCAGCAATCTATTGGGTGGGAGCTCCTACAATGAGCAGTTCTTC. Its translation is CASNLLGGSSYNEQFF.

Points on this clonotype: The conserved phenylalanine or tryptophan normally closing the CDR3 is absent here, so this likely arose from a read error. This chain connects TRBV6-6 to TRBJ1-5; D is unclear. Germline V CDR1 and CDR2: MNHNY, SVGAGI (reference sequence). The CDR3 covers 11 residues. V was cut by 7 bases and J by 5 bases, with 6 bases left in between. The CDR3 sequence: CASNRDQPQHL. The CDR3 bases are TGTGCCAGCAACCGGGATCAGCCCCAGCATTTA.

This sequence joins TRBV11-2 and TRBJ2-2, with TRBD2 identical over 8 bases. Trimming cost V 5 bases and J 9 bases; bases outside gene matches: 8. The CDR3 loop spans 14 amino acids. Germline values: CDR1 SGHAT, CDR2 FQNNGV. CDR3 nucleotides: TGTGCCAGCAGCCCTACGGGGGGGGACCGGGAGCTGTTTTTT. This encodes CASSPTGGDRELFF. Variable domain in full (rest from reference TRBV11-2 and TRBJ2-2): EAGVAQSPRYKIIEKRQSVAFWCNPISGHATLYWYQQILGQGPKLLIQFQNNGVVDDSQLPKDRFSAERLKGVDSTLKIQPAKLEDSAVYLCASSPTGGDRELFFGEGSRLTVL.

This clonotype is a singleton in its sample. This CDR3 fails to terminate in the conserved phenylalanine or tryptophan, so it likely reflects a read error. The V and J genes are TRBV6-5 and TRBJ1-1; the match to TRBD1 covers 9 bases. The CDR3 contains 12 residues. The V and J ends lost 10 bases and 6 bases, in that order; junction bases with no gene match: 6. Germline V gene sequence: CDR1 MNHEY, CDR2 SVGAGI. The CDR3 DNA sequence: TGTGCCACCGGACAGGGGTTCGCTGAAGCTTTCCTT. Translating it yields CATGQGFAEAFL.

With regard to this clonotype: A much more abundant neighbour one base away suggests this may be a read error. The V gene is TRBV7-8, the J gene TRBJ2-7; D ambiguous. The CDR3 is made up of 13 amino acids. Trimming shortened V by 5 bases and J by 0 bases, and 8 bases separated the two germline ends. Germline CDR1 reads SGHVS; CDR2 reads FQNEAQ. CDR3 bases: TGTGCCAGCAGCGGCAAAAGCTCCTACGAGCAGTACTTC. It translates to CASSGKSSYEQYF.

About this clonotype: Possible read error: a much larger clone is one base away. Without the conserved terminal phenylalanine or tryptophan, this CDR3 likely stems from a read error. This chain links TRBV5-1 with TRBJ2-7, with TRBD1 identical over 9 bases. V trimming: 0 bases; J trimming: 3 bases; junction bases outside the gene matches: 7. The CDR3 is 16 amino acids. From germline, CDR1 is SGHRS and CDR2 YFSETQ. CDR3 sequence reads: CASSLGTGGIGYEQYI. CDR3 bases: TGCGCCAGCAGCTTGGGCACAGGGGGCATCGGCTACGAGCAGTACATC.

As concerns this clonotype: Its ends do not fully match the called genes, so a read error is possible. V gene TRBV12-3 or TRBV12-4 combines with J gene TRBJ2-1, with D possibly matching TRBD2 (6 bases). The CDR3 covers 14 residues. The CDR3 spells CVSSLGGTDDEQFF. CDR3 nucleotide sequence: TGTGTCAGCAGTCTCGGCGGGACCGACGATGAGCAGTTCTTC.

Notes on this clonotype: A read error is likely, as this CDR3 ends without the conserved phenylalanine or tryptophan. The DNA is left out, because the CDR3 cannot be placed on it with certainty; the CDR3 is given as TCRdb lists it. This chain connects TRBV6-2 or TRBV6-3 to TRBJ2-3. The germline V gene has CDR1 MNHEY and CDR2 SVGEGT. The CDR3 is 13 residues long, ends included. The CDR3 loop reads CASSYSSTDTLYI.

About this clonotype itself: Just one base apart from a much larger clone, this may be a read error. Likely a read error: the CDR3 ends without its conserved phenylalanine or tryptophan. The rearrangement joins TRBV28 to TRBJ2-7, with TRBD2 as a possible D gene (5 bases). The germline CDR1 and CDR2 sequences are MDHEN and SYDVKM. The CDR3 covers 15 residues. Trimming stripped 4 bases from V and 5 bases from J, with 18 bases between. The CDR3 loop is CASSSPRAGRDEQYS. The CDR3 DNA reads as TGTGCCAGCAGTTCCCCTCGGGCGGGCCGGGACGAGCAGTACTCC.

On this clonotype itself: The final CDR3 position lacks the conserved phenylalanine or tryptophan, pointing to a likely read error. The chain uses TRBV11-2 and TRBJ1-1; TRBD1 is a possible D gene (5 bases). CDR1 SGHAT and CDR2 FQNNGV come from the germline V gene. The CDR3 has 15 amino acids. Deletions cut 2 bases from V and 6 bases from J, with 16 bases between. The CDR3 DNA follows: TGTGCCAGCAGCTTAAAGTGGGGGACCTCCTCTGAAGCTTTCTCT. Translation: CASSLKWGTSSEAFS.

This clonotype was detected ten times or more. V gene TRBV5-1 combines with J gene TRBJ2-2; D gene ambiguous. Trimming removed 2 bases from V and 0 bases from J, with 5 bases in between. The CDR3 is made up of 14 amino acids. CDR1 is SGHRS, CDR2 YFSETQ, per germline. CDR3 region: CASSFLSNTGELFF. DNA for the CDR3: TGCGCCAGCAGCTTCTTGTCGAACACCGGGGAGCTGTTTTTT.

The rearrangement joins TRBV28 to TRBJ2-7; perhaps D is TRBD1 or TRBD2 (5 bases each). The V gene's germline CDR1 is MDHEN and CDR2 SYDVKM. The CDR3 has 14 residues. V was clipped by 3 bases and J by 6 bases, with 15 bases between them. The CDR3 DNA follows: TGTGCCAGCAGTTTGGCCGGGACCACCTTCGAGCAGTACTTC. This gives the protein CASSLAGTTFEQYF.

Worth noting for this clonotype: One end of the junction fails to match germline, which may point to a read error. The rearrangement links TRBV5-6 to TRBJ2-7; TRBD1 matches 7 bases. The CDR3 totals 15 residues. Germline V lookup: CDR1 SGHDT, CDR2 YYEEEE. The chain's CDR3 is CASSLVDRNIYEQYF. CDR3 sequence (DNA): TGTGCCAGTAGCTTGGTGGACAGGAATATTTACGAGCAGTACTTC.

In the case of this clonotype: No conserved phenylalanine or tryptophan is present at the end of the CDR3, so a read error is the likely explanation. This chain joins TRBV12-3 or TRBV12-4 and TRBJ1-1, with a weak D call TRBD1 (5 bases). CDR3 length equals 14 residues. Trimming took 6 bases from V and 1 from J, leaving 12 bases between them. CDR3 region: CASRVRGANTEAFI. The CDR3 nucleotides are TGTGCCAGCAGAGTCCGAGGGGCGAACACTGAAGCTTTCATT.

Ten or more counts support this clonotype. The chain links TRBV6-5 to TRBJ1-2, with D perhaps matching TRBD1 (5 bases). This CDR3 region has 12 residues. Deletions cut 4 bases from V and 5 bases from J, with 8 bases between. Germline CDR1 and CDR2: MNHEY and SVGAGI. CDR3 bases: TGTGCCAGCAGTTCAGGGCAGTATGGCTACACCTTC. Translating gives CASSSGQYGYTF.